These T cell receptor beta chains were read from a single sample in a study of radiotherapy plus CTLA-4 blockade in lung cancer. The data were produced by immunoSEQ multiplex PCR, yet TCRdb's version contains in-frame clones alone and is incomplete. The sample holds about 110,000 clones, approximately 77% seen once. The sample in question was peripheral blood, obtained from a patient treated with radiotherapy plus ipilimumab. Receptors were obtained from a human donor with non-small cell lung cancer that progressed on radiotherapy plus ipilimumab. Some clones in this sample may be carry-over from other donors' samples. The CDR3 runs from the conserved cysteine through the conserved F or W. The D gene is left open where the match is weak. Size is stated for part of the rows, as once, few or many counts, or as a class when the clone is expanded.

d_gene	v_gene	j_gene	abundance	CDR3aa	CDR3nt
NA	TRBV6-1	TRBJ2-1	NA	CASRGWASSDNEQFF	TGTGCCAGCAGGGGTTGGGCTAGCTCTGACAATGAGCAGTTCTTC
TRBD1	TRBV29-1	TRBJ2-2	NA	CSIDRGNTGELFF	TGCAGCATAGACAGGGGGAACACCGGGGAGCTGTTTTTT
NA	TRBV2	TRBJ2-7	NA	CGSGLPSYEQYF	TGTGGCTCGGGACTCCCCAGCTACGAGCAGTACTTC
NA	TRBV11-2	TRBJ2-5	NA	CASSFGAETQYF	TGTGCCAGCAGCTTCGGGGCAGAGACCCAGTACTTC
NA	TRBV5-4	TRBJ1-3	NA	CASSLTGRANTIYF	TGTGCCAGCAGCTTGACAGGGAGGGCAAACACCATATATTTT
TRBD2	TRBV9	TRBJ2-4	NA	CASSEGLAGEPAKNIQYF	TGTGCCAGCAGCGAGGGACTAGCGGGGGAGCCAGCCAAAAACATTCAGTACTTC
NA	TRBV25-1	TRBJ1-5	once	CASRGNNQPQHF	TGTGCCAGCAGGGGTAACAATCAGCCCCAGCATTTT
NA	TRBV28	TRBJ1-3	NA	CASSTGPSSGNTIYF	TGTGCCAGCAGCACAGGCCCGAGCTCTGGAAACACCATATATTTT
TRBD1	TRBV11-2	TRBJ2-5	NA	CASSSRDRGGETQYF	TGTGCCAGCAGCTCCCGGGACAGGGGGGGAGAGACCCAGTACTTC
NA	TRBV19	TRBJ1-1	NA	CASSINSMNTEAFF	TGTGCCAGTAGTATCAACAGCATGAACACTGAAGCTTTCTTT
NA	TRBV6-6	TRBJ2-2	NA	CATSEAEYTGELFF	TGTGCCACCTCGGAGGCAGAATACACCGGGGAGCTGTTTTTT
NA	TRBV7-9	TRBJ1-2	NA	CASSLGTGADYGYTF	TGTGCCAGCAGCTTGGGGACGGGGGCAGATTATGGCTACACCTTC
NA	TRBV28	TRBJ2-6	NA	CASSSPGAGANVLTF	TGTGCCAGCAGTTCCCCGGGGGCTGGGGCCAACGTCCTGACTTTC
TRBD2	TRBV4-1	TRBJ2-1	NA	CASREGTMMYNEQFF	TGCGCCAGCAGGGAGGGGACTATGATGTACAATGAGCAGTTCTTC
NA	TRBV7-2	TRBJ2-7	NA	CASSLYNGYEQYF	TGTGCCAGCAGCTTATACAATGGCTACGAGCAGTACTTC
NA	TRBV7-9	TRBJ1-1	NA	CASSLGDRTNTEAFF	TGTGCCAGCAGTTTGGGCGACAGGACGAACACTGAAGCTTTCTTT
NA	TRBV7-2	TRBJ1-1	NA	CASSLALGRETEAFF	TGTGCCAGCAGCTTAGCGTTGGGCAGGGAGACTGAAGCTTTCTTT
NA	TRBV18	TRBJ2-7	NA	CASSPPSLRLYEQYF	TGTGCCAGCTCACCACCCTCTCTACGTCTCTACGAGCAGTACTTC
NA	TRBV5-4	TRBJ2-3	few	CASSLEPGASTDTQYF	TGTGCCAGCAGCTTGGAGCCAGGGGCGAGCACAGATACGCAGTATTTT
TRBD2	TRBV5-1	TRBJ2-1	NA	CASGSGDSYNEQFF	TGCGCCAGCGGTAGCGGGGACTCCTACAATGAGCAGTTCTTC
TRBD1	TRBV29-1	TRBJ2-7	NA	CSAGTGGLEQYF	TGCAGCGCCGGGACAGGGGGCCTCGAGCAGTACTTC
NA	TRBV29-1	TRBJ1-1	NA	CSGAFRMNTEAFF	TGCAGCGGGGCGTTCCGCATGAACACTGAAGCTTTCTTT
NA	TRBV18	TRBJ2-3	NA	CASSPPTDTQYF	TGTGCCAGCTCACCACCCACAGATACGCAGTATTTT
TRBD1	TRBV18	TRBJ1-2	NA	CASSPAGGQSNYGYTF	TGTGCCAGCTCACCCGCGGGGGGACAGAGTAACTATGGCTACACCTTC
NA	TRBV7-2	TRBJ2-7	NA	CASSSSSYEQYF	TGTGCCAGCAGCTCGAGCTCCTACGAGCAGTACTTC
NA	TRBV6-6	TRBJ2-5	NA	CASSYSRTRTQETQYF	TGTGCCAGCAGTTACTCGCGCACACGGACCCAAGAGACCCAGTACTTC
TRBD1	TRBV27	TRBJ1-2	NA	CASRLTGTGFGYTF	TGTGCCAGCAGGCTTACCGGGACAGGGTTCGGCTACACCTTC
NA	TRBV28	TRBJ1-6	few	CASSLSGRTLPLHF	TGTGCCAGCAGTTTAAGTGGCCGGACTCTACCCCTCCACTTT
TRBD2	TRBV7-3	TRBJ2-5	NA	CASSSGGGREETQYF	TGTGCCAGCAGCTCTGGCGGGGGGCGAGAGGAGACCCAGTACTTC
NA	TRBV9	TRBJ1-4	NA	CASSPWAATNEKLFF	TGTGCCAGCAGCCCGTGGGCAGCAACTAATGAAAAACTGTTTTTT
TRBD1	TRBV2	TRBJ1-5	NA	CASSDRDSNQPQHF	TGTGCCAGCAGTGACCGGGACAGTAATCAGCCCCAGCATTTT
TRBD1	TRBV6-1	TRBJ2-1	NA	CASSQSGQGYNEQFF	TGTGCCAGCAGCCAATCGGGACAGGGCTACAATGAGCAGTTCTTC
TRBD1	TRBV28	TRBJ2-7	NA	CASTVQPTGAEQYF	TGTGCCAGCACCGTACAGCCGACAGGGGCCGAGCAGTACTTC
NA	TRBV4-1	TRBJ2-2	NA	CASSQEKGVPGELFF	TGCGCCAGCAGCCAAGAGAAGGGTGTGCCCGGGGAGCTGTTTTTT
NA	TRBV14	TRBJ2-1	NA	CASSTGIYSYNEQFF	TGTGCCAGCAGTACGGGAATATACTCCTACAATGAGCAGTTCTTC
NA	TRBV7-2	TRBJ2-7	NA	CASSRQGYEQYF	TGTGCCAGCAGCCGCCAGGGGTACGAGCAGTACTTC
NA	TRBV28	TRBJ1-6	NA	CASSSAGPVRNSPLHF	TGTGCCAGCAGCTCTGCCGGGCCAGTGCGGAATTCACCCCTCCACTTT
NA	TRBV7-2	TRBJ1-1	NA	CASSGRRGDEAFF	TGTGCCAGCAGCGGACGCCGTGGGGATGAAGCTTTCTTT
TRBD1	TRBV4-3	TRBJ1-1	few	CASSLWTGEQAFF	TGCGCCAGCAGCCTATGGACAGGAGAACAAGCTTTCTTT
TRBD1	TRBV6-6	TRBJ1-2	once	CASSYPAATGGYGYTF	TGTGCCAGCAGTTACCCTGCGGCGACAGGGGGCTATGGCTACACCTTC
NA	TRBV11-3	TRBJ2-2	NA	CASSLTASGTVKNTGELFF	TGTGCCAGCAGCTTAACTGCAAGCGGGACAGTCAAAAACACCGGGGAGCTGTTTTTT
TRBD2	TRBV6-1	TRBJ2-7	once	CASRQTSGGAYEQYF	TGTGCCAGCAGGCAGACTAGCGGGGGGGCTTACGAGCAGTACTTC
NA	TRBV18	TRBJ1-2	once	CASSPTGNGYTF	TGTGCCAGCTCACCAACAGGGAATGGCTACACCTTC
NA	TRBV19	TRBJ1-2	NA	CASSRAQAPNYGYTF	TGTGCCAGTAGTAGGGCGCAGGCTCCTAACTATGGCTACACCTTC
NA	TRBV4-1	TRBJ1-2	NA	CASSLSGFNYGYTF	TGCGCCAGCAGCCTATCCGGCTTTAACTATGGCTACACCTTC
TRBD1	TRBV6-5	TRBJ2-7	NA	CASRAQGAGYEQYF	TGTGCCAGCAGGGCACAGGGGGCAGGCTACGAGCAGTACTTC
TRBD2	TRBV5-3	TRBJ2-7	few	CARRERGTNSYEQYF	TGTGCCAGAAGAGAGCGTGGGACTAACTCCTACGAGCAGTACTTC
TRBD1	TRBV4-2	TRBJ2-7	NA	CASSHPASAGGYEQYF	TGTGCCAGCAGCCACCCAGCCTCGGCAGGGGGCTACGAGCAGTACTTC
TRBD1	TRBV6-5	TRBJ1-2	few	CASTAGTGDYGYTF	TGTGCCAGCACAGCCGGGACAGGTGACTATGGCTACACCTTC
NA	TRBV29-1	TRBJ2-7	once	CSVETGRLYEQYF	TGCAGCGTTGAAACAGGGCGTCTCTACGAGCAGTACTTC
NA	TRBV7-3	TRBJ2-1	NA	CASSPGSQGYNEQFF	TGTGCCAGCAGCCCGGGGTCACAGGGCTACAATGAGCAGTTCTTC
TRBD2	TRBV5-4	TRBJ2-3	NA	CASSLAGGRTDTQYF	TGTGCCAGCAGTCTAGCGGGGGGGCGGACAGATACGCAGTATTTT
TRBD1	TRBV13	TRBJ2-1	few	CASSQREGTGAGNEQFF	TGTGCCAGCAGCCAACGAGAGGGCACAGGGGCTGGCAATGAGCAGTTCTTC
NA	TRBV4-3	TRBJ1-2	NA	CASSPGNYGYTF	TGCGCCAGCAGCCCGGGGAACTATGGCTACACCTTC
NA	TRBV2	TRBJ1-6	few	CASSPETPSPLHF	TGTGCCAGCAGTCCGGAAACCCCATCACCCCTCCACTTT
NA	TRBV4-3	TRBJ2-1	NA	CASSQAGSEQFF	TGCGCCAGCAGCCAAGCAGGGAGTGAGCAGTTCTTC
TRBD2	TRBV5-1	TRBJ2-2	NA	CASSLSGGANTGELFF	TGCGCCAGCAGCTTGAGTGGGGGGGCGAACACCGGGGAGCTGTTTTTT
TRBD2	TRBV2	TRBJ2-5	few	CASSGEGTSGETQYF	TGTGCCAGCAGTGGAGAAGGGACTAGCGGAGAGACCCAGTACTTC
TRBD2	TRBV4-2	TRBJ2-5	NA	CASSQNSGGWDETQYF	TGTGCCAGCAGCCAAAATAGCGGGGGGTGGGATGAGACCCAGTACTTC